This TCR beta chain was retrieved from a study of blood T cells in healthy people across ages. In the study overall: Capture by template switching was about one barcoded beta molecule per two T cells.

Study-level points and caveats: Compared with aged donors, long-lived donors showed fewer expanded clones, suggesting selection. Per million T cells, the diversity of TCR beta decreased roughly linearly as age advanced.

Comment on this clonotype: Its specificity is unknown.

Combining a sample-barcoded 5' primer with a J-beta primer mix, a second PCR ran for roughly 7 to 12 cycles. TCRdb fed the 5' RACE reads into MiXCR, producing one record per CDR3 protein. This table has about 1,400,000 distinct CDR3 sequences, approximately 59% appearing once. The clonotype was recovered from a man between 18 and 29 years old in good health. The sample comprised blood.

The CDR3 coding sequence is TGTGCCAGCAGCCAAGATGTACAGACCTTCTCCTACGAGCAGTACTTC. This sequence encodes CASSQDVQTFSYEQYF. The gene calls are TRBV3-1 and TRBJ2-7; D is undetermined. CDR1 is LGHDT and CDR2 is YNNKEL in the germline V gene (reference sequence). Trimming stripped 0 bases from V and 0 bases from J, with 12 bases between. CDR3 length equals 16 residues.